Sequencing of this T cell receptor beta chain was carried out in a study of blood T cell repertoires in COVID-19. Turning to the study itself: T cells, B-cell-depleted T cells, or PBMCs provided the cDNA or gDNA that served as material.

Participants were aged roughly 18 to 95 years, lived in 24 US areas, and enrolled virtually. Trimming cost V 5 bases and J 1 base; bases outside gene matches: 5. CDR1 LNHNV and CDR2 YYDKDF come from the germline V gene (reference sequence). The CDR3 length is 14 residues. In the original workflow: Estimation of nucleated cell counts relied on the amplification of reference gene primers. This table comes from immunoSEQ multiplex PCR, and its TCRdb copy is limited to in-frame clones, with some not included. V and J calls plus clone size are reproduced from that table; the DNA served to infer D and trimming. The profile shows 300,000 to 350,000 clones, approximately 88% of them singletons.

V usage is TRBV15 and J usage is TRBJ2-7; 7 bases map to TRBD1. This clonotype originated in a man younger than 45 who had recovered from COVID-19. The sample consisted of PBMCs or T cells enriched from blood (not recorded which). The CDR3 coding sequence is TGTGCCACCAGCCCTGGGACAGTGTCCTACGAGCAGTACTTC. It codes for CATSPGTVSYEQYF.